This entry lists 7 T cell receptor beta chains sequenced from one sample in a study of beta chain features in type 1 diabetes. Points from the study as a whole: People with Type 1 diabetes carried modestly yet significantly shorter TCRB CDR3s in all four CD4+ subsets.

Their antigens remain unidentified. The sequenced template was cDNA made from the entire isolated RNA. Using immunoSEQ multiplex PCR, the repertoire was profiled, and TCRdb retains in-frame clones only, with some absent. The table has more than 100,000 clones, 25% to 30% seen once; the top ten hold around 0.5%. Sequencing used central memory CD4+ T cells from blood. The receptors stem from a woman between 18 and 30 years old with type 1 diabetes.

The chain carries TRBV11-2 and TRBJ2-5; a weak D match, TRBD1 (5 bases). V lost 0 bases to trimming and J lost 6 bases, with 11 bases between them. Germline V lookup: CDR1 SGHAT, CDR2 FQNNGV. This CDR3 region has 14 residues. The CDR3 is CASSLDRVEQTQYF. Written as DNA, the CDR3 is TGTGCCAGCAGCTTAGACAGGGTCGAACAGACCCAGTACTTC.

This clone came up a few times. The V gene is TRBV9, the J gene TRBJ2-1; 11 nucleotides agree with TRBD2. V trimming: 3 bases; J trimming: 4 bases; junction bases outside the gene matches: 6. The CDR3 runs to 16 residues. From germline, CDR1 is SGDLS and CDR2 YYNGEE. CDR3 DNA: TGTGCCAGCAGCGGAAGACTAGCGGGAAGGTACAATGAGCAGTTCTTC. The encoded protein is CASSGRLAGRYNEQFF.

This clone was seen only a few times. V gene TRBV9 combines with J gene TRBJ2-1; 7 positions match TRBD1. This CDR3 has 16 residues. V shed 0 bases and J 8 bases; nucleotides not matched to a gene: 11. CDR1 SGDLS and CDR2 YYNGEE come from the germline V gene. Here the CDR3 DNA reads TGTGCCAGCAGCGTAGGAACAGGGGCAGTGGTCTATGAGCAGTTCTTC. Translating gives CASSVGTGAVVYEQFF.

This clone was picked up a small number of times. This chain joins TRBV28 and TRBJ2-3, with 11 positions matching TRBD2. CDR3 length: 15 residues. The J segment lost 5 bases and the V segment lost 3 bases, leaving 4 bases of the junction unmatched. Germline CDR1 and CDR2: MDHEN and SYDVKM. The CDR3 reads CASSLDGLAGDTQYF. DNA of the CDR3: TGTGCCAGCAGTTTGGATGGACTAGCGGGAGATACGCAGTATTTT.

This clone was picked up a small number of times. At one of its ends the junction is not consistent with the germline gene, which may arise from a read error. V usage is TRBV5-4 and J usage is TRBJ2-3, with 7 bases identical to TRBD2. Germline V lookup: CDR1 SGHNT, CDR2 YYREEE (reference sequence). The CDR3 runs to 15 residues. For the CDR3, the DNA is TGTGCCAGCAACTTGGGGGGAGGGGACACAGATACGCAGTATTTT. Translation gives CASNLGGGDTDTQYF.

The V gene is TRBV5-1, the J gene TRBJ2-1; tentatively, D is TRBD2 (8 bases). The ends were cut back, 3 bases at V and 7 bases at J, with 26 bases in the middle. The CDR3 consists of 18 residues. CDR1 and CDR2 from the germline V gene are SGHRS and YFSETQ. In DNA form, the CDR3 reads TGCGCCAGCAGCTGGGACAGCTCCGGGACTAGGACGCTTAATGAGCAGTTCTTC. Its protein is CASSWDSSGTRTLNEQFF. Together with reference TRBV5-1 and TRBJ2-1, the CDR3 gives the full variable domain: KAGVTQTPRYLIKTRGQQVTLSCSPISGHRSVSWYQQTPGQGLQFLFEYFSETQRNKGNFPGRFSGRQFSNSRSEMNVSTLELGDSALYLCASSWDSSGTRTLNEQFFGPGTRLTVL.

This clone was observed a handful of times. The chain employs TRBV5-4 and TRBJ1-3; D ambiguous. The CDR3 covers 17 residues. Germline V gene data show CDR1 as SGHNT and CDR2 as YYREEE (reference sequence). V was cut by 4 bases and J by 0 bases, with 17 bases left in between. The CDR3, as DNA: TGTGCCAGCAGCAGAGATCTGGGAGGGAGCTCTGGAAACACCATATATTTT. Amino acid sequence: CASSRDLGGSSGNTIYF.